This T cell receptor (beta chain) was found in a study of cytomegalovirus exposure and HLA in healthy donors. CDR3 length equals 18 residues. Germline V gene sequence: CDR1 SGHVS, CDR2 FNYEAQ. V lost 5 bases to trimming and J lost 4 bases, with 21 bases between them. Both 60 Vbeta primers and 13 Jbeta primers went into the PCR. Measured with immunoSEQ multiplex PCR; TCRdb has only the in-frame clones, and not every one. The table includes roughly 180,000 clones, approximately 81% detected once. This chain connects TRBV7-6 to TRBJ2-6, with D possibly being TRBD2 (5 bases). The clonotype comes from a boy aged 5-17 years in good health and CMV-seronegative. Input material: PBMCs. The CDR3 DNA reads TGTGCCAGCAGCAAATTAGCGACTACGCTTGGAGGGGCCAACGTCCTGACTTTC. Protein: CASSKLATTLGGANVLTF.